This TCR beta chain was obtained from a study of cytomegalovirus exposure and HLA in healthy donors. Sequencing was performed with immunoSEQ multiplex PCR; in TCRdb, only in-frame clones are kept and a portion is missing. The table shows roughly 140,000 clones, with 85% to 90% occurring only once. Whole-study results and caveats: Using the classifier, cytomegalovirus status was reportedly diagnosed with high specificity and sensitivity. There were a few CMV-associated chains whose specificity for CMV antigens was confirmed in vitro.

The donors were part of the validation cohort, which consisted of some 120 subjects and was separate from the first cohort of around 620 subjects. Turning to this clone: Its antigen is unidentified.

Sequencing was carried out using PBMCs. The sequence derives from a woman aged 18-30 years in good health and CMV-seropositive.

The CDR3: CAWGRGSGANVLTF. CDR3 nucleotides: TGTGCCTGGGGACGGGGCTCTGGGGCCAACGTCCTGACTTTC. The gene calls are TRBV30 and TRBJ2-6; weak D call: TRBD2 (5 bases). Germline V gene sequence: CDR1 GTSNPN, CDR2 SVGIG (reference sequence). This CDR3 contains 14 residues. Trimming removed 5 bases at V and 0 bases at J, with 8 bases between.